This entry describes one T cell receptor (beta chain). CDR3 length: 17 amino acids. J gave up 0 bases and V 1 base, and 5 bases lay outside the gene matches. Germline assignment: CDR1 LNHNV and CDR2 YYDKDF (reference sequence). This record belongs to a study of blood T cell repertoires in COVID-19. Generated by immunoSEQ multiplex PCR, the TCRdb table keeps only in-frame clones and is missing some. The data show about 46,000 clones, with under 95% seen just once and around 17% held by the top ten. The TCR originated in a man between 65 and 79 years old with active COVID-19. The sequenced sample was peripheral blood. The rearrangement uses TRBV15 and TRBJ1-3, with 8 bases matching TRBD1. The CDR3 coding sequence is TGTGCCACCAGCAGAGGGACAGGGAGCCTCTCTGGAAACACCATATATTTT. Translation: CATSRGTGSLSGNTIYF.